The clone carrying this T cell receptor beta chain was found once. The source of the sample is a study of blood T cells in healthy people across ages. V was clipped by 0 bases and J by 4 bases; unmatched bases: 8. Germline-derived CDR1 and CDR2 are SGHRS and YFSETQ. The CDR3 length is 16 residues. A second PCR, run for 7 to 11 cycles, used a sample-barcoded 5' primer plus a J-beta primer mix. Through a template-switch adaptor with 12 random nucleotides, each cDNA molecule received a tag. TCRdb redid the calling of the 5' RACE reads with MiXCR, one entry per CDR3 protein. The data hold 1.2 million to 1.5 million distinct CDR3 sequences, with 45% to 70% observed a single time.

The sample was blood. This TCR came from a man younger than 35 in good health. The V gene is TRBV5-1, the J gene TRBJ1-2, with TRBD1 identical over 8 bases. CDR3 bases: TGCGCCAGCAGCTTGGTAGTGGGACAGGTAGCCTATGGCTACACCTTC. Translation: CASSLVVGQVAYGYTF.